This T cell receptor beta chain was observed in a study of T cell responses to AZD1222 COVID-19 vaccine. Study-wide results and caveats: Females made up more of the donors, who were largely white British, and clonal diversity may have come out too low.

Germline loops: CDR1 SGDLS, CDR2 YYNGEE. The CDR3 consists of 15 residues. The trim removed 4 bases at V and 8 bases at J, leaving 11 bases unmatched. TCRdb's copy holds only in-frame clones and misses some; the assay was immunoSEQ multiplex PCR. Of 110,000 or so clones in the sample, 70% to 90% were seen once. Comment on this clone: Its antigen remains unidentified.

This material consisted of peripheral blood, taken on day 0 of AZD1222 vaccination. The rearrangement joins TRBV9 to TRBJ1-5, with 8 positions matching TRBD1. The clonotype originates from an adult in good health. This CDR3 is CASSSGTGVIEPQHF. DNA of the CDR3: TGTGCCAGCAGCTCCGGGACAGGAGTTATAGAGCCCCAGCATTTT.